The rows below give T cell receptor beta chains drawn from one sample of a study of Graves' ophthalmopathy and Graves' hyperthyroidism. TCRdb analysed the multiplex PCR reads with MiXCR anew, one entry per CDR3 protein. The table records about 370,000 distinct CDR3 sequences, approximately 18% of them present only once. What was sequenced was peripheral blood. All receptors derive from an adult woman with stable Graves' hyperthyroidism. Each CDR3 is given with its conserved first and last residue.

>TRBJ1-5|TRBV28
CAADGTGGRGAQHF
>TRBJ1-6|TRBV7-3
CASSHGPNSPLHF
>TRBJ1-1|TRBV2
CASSPGSLNTEAFF
>TRBJ2-3|TRBV9
CASASGLANPTDTQYF
>TRBJ1-6|TRBV7-8
CASSPQRRDFNSPLHF
>TRBJ1-1|TRBV6-1
CASSIQGNTEAFF
>TRBJ2-7|TRBV12-3/TRBV12-4
CASHFGDRGLGEQYF
>TRBJ1-1|TRBV27
CASSFAGIGAGTEAFF
>TRBJ2-2|TRBV27
CASSAHGGRSTGELFF
>TRBJ1-1|TRBV12-3/TRBV12-4
CASSLRATEAFF
>TRBJ2-7|TRBV4-1
CASSQTGTSHYEQYF
>TRBJ2-7|TRBV7-9
CASSRTMAGPEQYF
>TRBJ1-2|TRBV6-5
CASSSSTDPTNYGYTF
>TRBJ2-2|TRBV4-2
CASSQGTANTGELFF
>TRBJ1-1|TRBV6-1
CASSPYLLAEAFF
>TRBJ2-7|TRBV28
CASFSGRSYEQYF
>TRBJ2-3|TRBV30
CAWSAGVVTDTQYF
>TRBJ2-5|TRBV11-2
CASTSHRGGEETQYF
>TRBJ2-2|TRBV5-1
CASYRTSGRSTGELFF
>TRBJ2-7|TRBV6-2/TRBV6-3
CASSYSVYEQYF
>TRBJ2-5|TRBV5-1
CASSPGTAKETQYF
>TRBJ1-5|TRBV6-7
CASSYRGEDQPQHF
>TRBJ2-7|TRBV11-1
CASSLAQGLAGSSYEQYF
>TRBJ1-2|TRBV11-2
CASSSHIPGTGNYGYTF
>TRBJ1-2|TRBV11-2
CASSSNYYGYTF
>TRBJ2-7|TRBV5-1
CASSLAASGQSSYEQYF
>TRBJ2-3|TRBV6-5
CASSYIGDTQYF
>TRBJ1-5|TRBV7-2
CASSVQGPNQPQHF
>TRBJ2-7|TRBV7-9
CASSPRGTRSGEQYF
>TRBJ2-7|TRBV27
CASSLIPGSYEQYF
>TRBJ2-7|TRBV18
CASSPGGKDTWEQYF
>TRBJ2-5|TRBV6-5
CASSTRTSGRKETQYF
>TRBJ2-5|TRBV12-3/TRBV12-4
CASSLADRYQETQYF
>TRBJ2-7|TRBV11-1
CASSYDARQSLIYEQYF
>TRBJ1-1|TRBV13
CASSLNKPTEAFF
>TRBJ2-2|TRBV28
CASTTGQTNTGELFF
>TRBJ2-5|TRBV20-1
CSAIAGAGETQYF
>TRBJ1-5|TRBV20-1
CSAQEGARPQHF
>TRBJ2-6|TRBV12-3/TRBV12-4
CASSLLFSGANVLTF
>TRBJ2-5|TRBV28
CATWVAGGKETQYF
>TRBJ1-1|TRBV28
CASSFRPGTGTNTEAFF
>TRBJ1-1|TRBV28
CASSSRGATEAFF
>TRBJ1-2|TRBV27
CASSLDRRNYGYTF
>TRBJ2-7|TRBV4-1
CASKPLKEAYEQYF
>TRBJ1-2|TRBV28
CASRDGQVHGYTF
>TRBJ2-7|TRBV20-1
CSAKDGRTYEQYF
>TRBJ1-5|TRBV12-5
CASGLVLNRRGKSNQPQHF
>TRBJ1-2|TRBV19
CAIRSAGHYGYTF
>TRBJ2-2|TRBV6-2/TRBV6-3
CASSQGIQELFF
>TRBJ2-7|TRBV28
CASIKTSGNYEQYF
>TRBJ1-1|TRBV19
CATRGGAWTEAFF
>TRBJ2-7|TRBV28
CATVSRARVRYEQYF
>TRBJ1-2|TRBV19
CASSLFETGNYGYTF
>TRBJ1-5|TRBV12-3/TRBV12-4
CASSLLQGLQPQHF